Sequencing of this T cell receptor (beta chain) was carried out in a study of cytomegalovirus exposure and HLA in healthy donors (dated by TCRdb to 2016 to 2017). In terms of the full investigation: According to an earlier analysis of 550 to 700 of the donors, some 170 million T cells yielded 120 million or so unique TCR beta sequences and about 300 Gb of sequence data. Roughly 300 gigabases of sequencing data and around 87 million unique TCR sequences were included in an early release covering roughly 700 HLA-typed donors. Of the approximately 400 genotyped donors, roughly 80% fell in the genetic ancestry cluster associated with self-reported Caucasian donors. The study was designed to test whether signatures of past pathogen exposure could be identified by cataloging public T cell receptors. Using immunosequencing, the study profiled T cell repertoires from 500 to 800 subjects and related those repertoires to cytomegalovirus serostatus. Along with the roughly 670-subject first cohort, a separate validation cohort of about 110 different subjects was used. The study combined high-throughput TCR immunosequencing, statistical association of individual TCRs with disease status, and machine learning to predict cytomegalovirus infection status. To study patterns of TCR occurrence, a later analysis re-analyzed previously published TCR beta repertoires from several hundred donors and added high-resolution HLA genotyping. Rather than using new phenotypic data, the later analysis identified candidate immune exposures from TCR beta sequences and from how often those sequences occurred across donors. In an earlier analysis of several hundred of the donors, high-throughput TCR beta sequencing was used to judge whether each TCR beta V gene segment behaved as functional or pseudogenic. Donor age, sex, ethnicity and CMV serostatus were collected together with the repertoire data. In a later genetic analysis, genome-wide SNP genotypes for about 55% of the roughly 700 donors were used, and that subset was treated as a discovery cohort. Every repertoire in the discovery cohort had been generated on one and the same sequencing platform. Both class I and class II loci were covered by HLA typing, at four-digit resolution. The number of typed donors differed by locus: 629-630 for A, B, C, DRB1 and DQB1; some 500 for DQA1; 606 for DPA1; and 400 to 480 for DPB1. Because of strong linkage in the cohort, five DR-DQ haplotypes were treated as single units for association and clustering. Across 300 to 500 genotyped donors of the cohort, an average of about 220,000 unique TCR beta nucleotide sequences per donor were sequenced, and about a sixth of those sequences were non-productive.

General conclusions and limits of the study: Compared with equally common non-associated chains, HLA-associated TCR beta chains in a later analysis were more clonally expanded and had lower generation probabilities. In a later genetic analysis, fewer N-insertions in productive TCRs were reported among donors in an Asian-associated ancestry cluster than the approximately 670-donor mean. Some IMGT-functional V segments, including TRBV6-2 and TRBV6-3, could not be told apart with the 87-base-pair reads, so those segments were excluded. In an earlier analysis of more than 450 of the donors, most TCR beta V segments were observed in productive rearrangements about 90% or about 30% of the time, broadly matching IMGT annotations. The sequencing pipeline was judged likely to have produced a cluster of highly shared sequence variants as a technical artifact. A later analysis found that TCR association rates varied across HLA loci, with DRB1 alleles showing the most associated TCRs and HLA-C alleles the fewest. The only immune exposure information available for the cohort was CMV serostatus. Because counts were too low, roughly 16 rarely observed V segments, including chromosome 9 orphons, were left out of the earlier analysis of about 620 of the donors. The study listed 150 to 200 TCR beta chains as associated with cytomegalovirus. The classifier was reported to diagnose cytomegalovirus status with high specificity and sensitivity in both the original cohort and the validation cohort. In this cohort, only TCR beta chains were sequenced, and detectable features were limited by the absence of alpha or paired-chain data. At a false discovery rate of 0.05, a later analysis linked around 15,000 TCR beta sequences to specific HLA alleles. Most TCR sequences were observed very rarely across donors, whereas some public TCRs were present in many individuals. Three of the identified cytomegalovirus-associated TCR beta chains were confirmed in vitro to be specific for cytomegalovirus antigens. A later analysis found that most CMV-associated TCR beta chains appeared HLA-restricted, with HLA associations seemingly driven largely by CMV exposure. Presence/absence analyses assumed roughly uniform sequencing depth across donors, an assumption that may not hold. Linkage disequilibrium might explain the correlated functional status among segregating V segments, but an unknown experimental factor could not be excluded. A further reported finding was that TCR beta sequences accurately predicted the HLA-A and HLA-B alleles for most subjects in the first cohort. According to the authors, the approach could potentially be generalized to other disease states and immunological phenotypes. A later analysis reported that several top co-occurrence clusters appeared linked to parvovirus B19, influenza, CMV and Epstein-Barr virus. Because some donors lacked HLA typing at each locus, the association tests relied only on the typed subset. Strong co-occurrence of HLA alleles, especially DR and DQ, made assigning TCR associations to individual alleles difficult. In a later genetic analysis, a missense DCLRE1C variant was associated with V-gene and J-gene trimming of TCR beta chains, and the association was replicated in an independent cohort.

The cohort comprised several hundred healthy bone marrow donors. All cohort members were sampled while nominally healthy, although unrecorded immune exposures were likely present. The donor tested CMV seronegative, placing the donor among the roughly 350 seronegative members of the cohort. Each donor provided a peripheral blood sample, and peripheral blood mononuclear cells were used for TCR beta sequencing. Genomic DNA was extracted from the blood cell samples with the Qiagen DNeasy Blood Extraction Kit. The library was generated by the immunoSEQ multiplex PCR assay. The multiplex PCR relied on a mix of 60 forward primers for TCR Vbeta segments and 13 reverse primers for TCR Jbeta segments. A multiplex PCR assay on genomic DNA amplified the CDR3 region of rearranged TCR beta genes. Amplified TCR beta libraries were sequenced as 87-base-pair reads on the Illumina HiSeq System. The study's processing was this. Across the 700 or so repertoires, a later analysis counted around 80 million unique TCR beta chains, around 11 million of which were shared by at least two donors. Raw reads were error-corrected and collapsed into unique sequences with a nearest-neighbor algorithm that merged closely related sequences to remove PCR and sequencing errors. To assign V, D and J gene segments, CDR3 sequences were aligned to IMGT reference sequences. For a sequence to be retained, at least a six-nucleotide match to both a V gene segment and a J gene segment was required. Rearrangements were called productive when the CDR3 lacked stop codons and stayed in frame with V and J; all others were non-productive. Following IMGT convention, CDR3 was defined as the stretch from the second conserved V-encoded cysteine to the conserved J-encoded phenylalanine. In an earlier analysis of approximately 590 of the donors, sequences lacking an unambiguous match to a single V gene segment were excluded. An earlier analysis of 587 of the donors called V segments functional above 56.7% productive rearrangements and segregating when the between-donor standard deviation exceeded 5%. To diagnose cytomegalovirus status from the catalog of TCR beta chain sequences, a statistical classification framework was built. In a later analysis, V and J genes were assigned by comparing TCR nucleotide sequences against IMGT/GENE-DB human TR gene sequences. Using the TCRdist pipeline, a later analysis assigned CDR3 sequences along with most-parsimonious VDJ recombination scenarios. In a later analysis, every TCR beta chain was defined by the combination of its CDR3 amino acid sequence and its V-gene family, and reads without a unique V-gene family were dropped. As a way to deal with suspected cross-contamination and a sequencing artifact, a later analysis dropped under 600 nucleotide sequences that were highly shared and had low generation probability. For each public chain, a later analysis derived a clonal expansion index from normalized ranks of inferred template counts within each repertoire. In a later analysis, generation probabilities were computed with a VDJ recombination model fitted to out-of-frame rearrangements, and the resulting probabilities were checked against IGoR. A later analysis scored TCR-TCR, TCR-HLA and TCR-CMV co-occurrence with hypergeometric tests, applying a repertoire-size bias correction to TCR pairs. To estimate false discovery rates, a later analysis permuted the HLA or CMV assignments 20 times. A later analysis grouped co-occurring TCRs with DBSCAN, adding TCRdist sequence similarity when clustering within HLA-allele-positive subsets. Repertoires with fewer than 30,000 or more than 120,000 public chains, plus five repertoires with anomalous nucleotide sharing, were excluded from co-occurrence clustering. TCRdb obtained this table from immuneACCESS and retained in-frame rearrangements with V and J assigned. These tables miss some clones; where compared with another copy, unresolved V genes account for less than half of the shortfall, and the remainder is unexplained. V, J and clone size were drawn from that table, and D and trimming were deduced from the DNA. The sample data list roughly 100,000 clones, and 77% of these were observed just once. Jointly, the top ten make up roughly 8% of the sample.

The CDR3, from cysteine to phenylalanine, totals 16 residues. Only the CDR3 DNA is retained, 48 bases long and in frame from the first base. CDR1 MNHEY and CDR2 SMNVEV are derived from the germline V gene (reference sequence). V drops 2 bases and J drops 8 bases, leaving 21 bases in between. Concerning this clone itself: No antigen is known for it. No per-base quality is available; no much larger clone lies one base away.

The TCR comes from a female donor in good health and CMV-seronegative. The specimen sequenced was PBMCs. The sequence is built from TRBV27 and TRBJ1-2; a tentative D match to TRBD1 spans 6 bases. The encoded CDR3 is CASSLGGGDIISGYTF. The DNA reads as follows: TGTGCCAGCAGTTTAGGGGGTGGGGACATCATATCGGGCTACACCTTC.